Detailed here is one T cell receptor beta chain. Via MiXCR, TCRdb re-called the PCR reads, giving one row per CDR3 protein. The sample carries over 5,000 distinct CDR3 sequences, around 32% recorded once. This entry belongs to a study of immune characterization of retroperitoneal liposarcoma. The CDR3 spans 17 residues. Trimming cost V 5 bases and J 4 bases; bases outside gene matches: 11. Germline V gene sequence: CDR1 SGHTA, CDR2 FQGNSA. The chain has TRBV7-2 and TRBJ2-1; 10 nucleotides agree with TRBD2. Material for sequencing was tumor tissue. The TCR originated in a female donor with retroperitoneal liposarcoma. For the CDR3, the DNA is TGTGCCAGCAGCAAAACCCCCACTAGCGGGGATTACAATGAGCAGTTCTTC. Its translation: CASSKTPTSGDYNEQFF. Supplemented by reference TRBV7-2 and TRBJ2-1, the full variable domain reads GAGVSQSPSNKVTEKGKDVELRCDPISGHTALYWYRQSLGQGLEFLIYFQGNSAPDKSGLPSDRFSAERTGGSVSTLTIQRTQQEDSAVYLCASSKTPTSGDYNEQFFGPGTRLTVL.